A selection of T cell receptor beta chains follows, all from one sample in a study of regulatory T cells in long-lasting Graves disease. MiXCR, run by TCRdb on the multiplex PCR reads, gives a single entry per CDR3 protein. The sample includes 540,000 or so distinct CDR3 sequences, roughly 13% of them seen just once. The same specimen was also included in a second study, on T cells in Graves' hyperthyroidism and ophthalmopathy.

The sample consisted of peripheral blood mononuclear cells (PBMCs), taken at new diagnosis, from a patient treated with antithyroid drugs. These receptors originate from a man aged 25-40 years with Graves disease. Each CDR3 is given with its conserved first and last residue. A D gene is named only where the DNA matches it firmly. The size of a clone is reported for some rows only, either as once, few or many, or as a class for expanded clones.

clone_size j_call d_call v_call cdr3_nt cdr3_aa
few TRBJ2-4 - TRBV5-1 TGCGCCAGCAGCTTGGGCGGGGCCCAAAACATTCAGTACTTC CASSLGGAQNIQYF
many TRBJ2-2 TRBD1 TRBV5-1 TGCGCCAGCAGCCTGGGGACAGGGGGATGGACCGGGGAGCTGTTTTTT CASSLGTGGWTGELFF
many TRBJ2-1 - TRBV27 TGTGCCAGCAGTGGGTTTGGTAGCGGCGATTACTCCTACAATGAGCAGTTCTTC CASSGFGSGDYSYNEQFF
- TRBJ1-5 - TRBV10-3 TGTGCCGCCGAAGGGGAGGGTGGGCAGCCCCAGCATTTT CAAEGEGGQPQHF
- TRBJ2-2 - TRBV18 TGTGCCAGCTCACTTGCCCCTTTCACCGGGGAGCTGTTTTTT CASSLAPFTGELFF
- TRBJ2-7 TRBD1 TRBV6-5 TGTGCCAGCAGTTATGGACAGGGAAGAGGCTACGAGCAGTACTTC CASSYGQGRGYEQYF
many TRBJ2-7 - TRBV29-1 TGCAGCTCCCTTTCGGCGGACTCCTACGAGCAGTACTTC CSSLSADSYEQYF
- TRBJ2-7 TRBD2 TRBV14 TGTGCCAGCAGCTCCCCAGGGACTAGCGGGAGGGCCTACGAGCAGTACTTC CASSSPGTSGRAYEQYF
- TRBJ1-2 TRBD1 TRBV19 TGTGCCAGTAGTACCACGGACAGGGGGAATGGCTACACCTTC CASSTTDRGNGYTF
many TRBJ1-4 - TRBV27 TGTGCCAGCAGTTCGGACAGAGAGTCGGAAAAACTGTTTTTT CASSSDRESEKLFF
- TRBJ2-7 - TRBV5-1 TGCGCCAGCCAAACGACACCTTTCTCCTACGAGCAGTACTTC CASQTTPFSYEQYF
- TRBJ2-3 - TRBV24-1 TGTGCCACATCCGGGACCGAAACAGATACGCAGTATTTT CATSGTETDTQYF
- TRBJ2-7 - TRBV11-2 TGTGCCAGCAGCTTAACGAGGAGAAAGACCTCGAGGGCCTACGAGCAGTACTTC CASSLTRRKTSRAYEQYF
- TRBJ2-7 TRBD2 TRBV7-9 TGTGCCAGCAGCCATAGCGGGAGGGCGCCCTACGAGCAGTACTTC CASSHSGRAPYEQYF
- TRBJ1-5 - TRBV19 TGTGCCAGTAGTATAGACGGGGGAGGCAATCAGCCCCAGCATTTT CASSIDGGGNQPQHF
many TRBJ2-1 TRBD1 TRBV6-1 TGTGCCACCGAGGGACAGGTTCTCCATGAGCAGTTCTTC CATEGQVLHEQFF
- TRBJ2-7 TRBD2 TRBV2 TGTGTCCCACTAGCGGGCCGGGGCGAGCAGTACTTC CVPLAGRGEQYF
many TRBJ1-1 - TRBV24-1 TGTGCCACCAGAGTGGGGTTGAACACTGAAGCTTTCTTT CATRVGLNTEAFF
- TRBJ2-3 - TRBV5-1 TGCGCCAGCAGCCTGCGATACAGCAGGGGCACAGATACGCAGTATTTT CASSLRYSRGTDTQYF
many TRBJ1-2 TRBD1 TRBV5-5 TGTGCCAGCAGCTTGTGGGACAGAGTCGAAAATGGCTACACCTTC CASSLWDRVENGYTF
- TRBJ2-1 - TRBV27 TGTGCCAGCAGGTCCCAGCGACCGAGCTCCTACAATGAGCAGTTCTTC CASRSQRPSSYNEQFF
- TRBJ2-3 TRBD2 TRBV30 TGTGCCTGGAGCGAAACAGGGCGGACTAGCGGGAGATCAACGCAGTATTTT CAWSETGRTSGRSTQYF
- TRBJ2-7 TRBD1 TRBV20-1 TGCAGTGCCCCCGGAACAGGGGGCGTCGGCGAGCAGTACTTC CSAPGTGGVGEQYF
- TRBJ2-3 - TRBV18 TGTGCCAGCTCACCATATAGCCCAGATACGCAGTATTTT CASSPYSPDTQYF